This entry describes one T cell receptor (beta chain). The data were taken from a study of blood T cell repertoires in COVID-19. Per the authors' pipeline: Cell counts per sample came from amplifying reference gene primers. Assay used: immunoSEQ multiplex PCR; TCRdb lists only in-frame clones, some missing. V and J calls and clone size are copied from that table; D and trimming were computed from the DNA. Of more than 60,000 clones listed, about 88% are singletons. J was trimmed by 3 bases and V by 6 bases; bases with no gene match: 4. Germline assignment: CDR1 SEHNR and CDR2 FQNEAQ (reference sequence). The CDR3 sequence is 14 residues long.

V usage is TRBV7-9 and J usage is TRBJ1-4; 7 positions agree with TRBD1. This receptor was obtained from an older woman with COVID-19, enrolled during active disease. Sequenced input: peripheral blood. CDR3 in amino acids: CASSPGTANEKLFF. The CDR3 DNA reads TGTGCCAGCAGTCCCGGGACAGCTAATGAAAAACTGTTTTTT.